This TCR beta chain is from a study of early T cells in non-severe SARS-CoV-2 infection. Researchers tagged individual cDNA molecules with unique molecular identifiers. TCRdb reanalysed the 5' RACE reads using MiXCR and keeps one entry per CDR3 protein. There are tens of thousands of distinct CDR3 sequences in the sample; approximately 5.6% occur only once, and approximately 4.1% lies in the top ten. This clonotype showed up many times. The junction and the germline gene differ at one end; a read error may be behind it. The CDR3 covers 13 residues. Germline-derived CDR1 and CDR2 are SNHLY and FYNNEI. The clonotype originates from an adult who was a healthcare worker with PCR-confirmed SARS-CoV-2 infection or an uninfected control (not recorded which). The source material was whole blood. The chain links TRBV2 to TRBJ2-7, with 9 bases aligning to TRBD1. DNA for the CDR3: TGTGCCAGCAGGGGACAGGGTATTACCGAGCCGTACTTC. This encodes CASRGQGITEPYF.